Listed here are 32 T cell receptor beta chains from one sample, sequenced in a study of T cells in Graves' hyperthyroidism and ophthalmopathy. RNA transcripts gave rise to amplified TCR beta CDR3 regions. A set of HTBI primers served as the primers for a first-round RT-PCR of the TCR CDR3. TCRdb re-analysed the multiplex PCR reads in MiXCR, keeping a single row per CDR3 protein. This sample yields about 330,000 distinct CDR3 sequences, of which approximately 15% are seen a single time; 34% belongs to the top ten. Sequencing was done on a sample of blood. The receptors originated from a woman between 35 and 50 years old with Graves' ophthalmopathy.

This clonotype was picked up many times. The CDR3 region is CASSPLGGGGQETQYF. As DNA, the CDR3 is TGTGCCAGTAGTCCCCTCGGGGGGGGCGGACAAGAGACCCAGTACTTC. The J gene is TRBJ2-5, the V gene TRBV19, with TRBD2 matching over 8 bases. Germline CDR1 LNHDA, CDR2 SQIVND (reference sequence). V gave up 5 bases and J gave up 2 bases; unmatched junction bases: 10. CDR3 length equals 16 residues.

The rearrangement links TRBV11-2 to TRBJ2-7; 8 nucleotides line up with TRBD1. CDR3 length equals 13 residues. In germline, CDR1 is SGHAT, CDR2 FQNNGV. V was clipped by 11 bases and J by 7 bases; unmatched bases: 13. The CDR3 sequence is CAARQGLLGEQYF. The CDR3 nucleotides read TGTGCCGCTAGACAGGGGTTGTTAGGGGAGCAGTACTTC.

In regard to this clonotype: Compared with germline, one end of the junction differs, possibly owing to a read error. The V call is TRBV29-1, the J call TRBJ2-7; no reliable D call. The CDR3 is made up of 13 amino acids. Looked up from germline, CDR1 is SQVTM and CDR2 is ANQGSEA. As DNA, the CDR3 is TGCGGCGTCTTCACTCCCCCCACCTTAGAGCAGTACTTC. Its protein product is CGVFTPPTLEQYF.

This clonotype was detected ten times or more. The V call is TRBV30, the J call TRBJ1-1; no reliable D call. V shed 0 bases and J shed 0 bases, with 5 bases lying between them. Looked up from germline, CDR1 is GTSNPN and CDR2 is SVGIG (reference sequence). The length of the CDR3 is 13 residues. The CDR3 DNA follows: TGTGCCTGGAGTGTTGCCCTGAACACTGAAGCTTTCTTT. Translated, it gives CAWSVALNTEAFF.

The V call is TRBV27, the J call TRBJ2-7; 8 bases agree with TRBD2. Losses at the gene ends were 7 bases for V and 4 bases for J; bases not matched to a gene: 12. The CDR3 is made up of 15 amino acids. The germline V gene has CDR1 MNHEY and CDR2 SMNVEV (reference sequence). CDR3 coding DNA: TGTGCCAGCACCATATGGGCTAGCGGGCGGTACGAGCAGTACTTC. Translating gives CASTIWASGRYEQYF.

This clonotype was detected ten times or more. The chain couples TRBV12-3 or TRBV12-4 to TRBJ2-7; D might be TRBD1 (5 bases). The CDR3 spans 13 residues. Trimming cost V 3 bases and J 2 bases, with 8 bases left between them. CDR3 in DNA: TGTGCCAGCAGTTTTGGGGCACCCTACGAGCAGTACTTC. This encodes CASSFGAPYEQYF.

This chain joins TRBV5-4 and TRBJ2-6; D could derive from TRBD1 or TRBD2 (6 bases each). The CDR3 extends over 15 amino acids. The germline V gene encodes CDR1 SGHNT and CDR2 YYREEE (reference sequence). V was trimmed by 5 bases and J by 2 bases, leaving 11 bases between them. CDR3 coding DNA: TGTGCCAGCAGGGAGGGGGGCGCTGGGGCCAACGTCCTGACTTTC. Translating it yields CASREGGAGANVLTF. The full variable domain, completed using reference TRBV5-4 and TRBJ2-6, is ETGVTQSPTHLIKTRGQQVTLRCSSQSGHNTVSWYQQALGQGPQFIFQYYREEENGRGNFPPRFSGLQFPNYSSELNVNALELDDSALYLCASREGGAGANVLTFGAGSRLTVL.

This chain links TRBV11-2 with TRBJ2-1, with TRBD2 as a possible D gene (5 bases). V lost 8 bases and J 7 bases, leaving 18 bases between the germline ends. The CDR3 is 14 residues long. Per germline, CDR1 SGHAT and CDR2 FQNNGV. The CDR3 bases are TGTGCCAGCCAAGTGGGAGCTCGGGGAAATGAGCAGTTCTTC. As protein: CASQVGARGNEQFF.

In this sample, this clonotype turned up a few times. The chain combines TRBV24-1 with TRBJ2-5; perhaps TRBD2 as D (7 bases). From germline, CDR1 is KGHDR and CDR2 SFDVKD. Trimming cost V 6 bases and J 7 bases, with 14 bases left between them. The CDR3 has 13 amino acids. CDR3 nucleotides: TGTGCCACCAGTTCGGGGGGCCGAGGGACCCAGTACTTC. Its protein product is CATSSGGRGTQYF.

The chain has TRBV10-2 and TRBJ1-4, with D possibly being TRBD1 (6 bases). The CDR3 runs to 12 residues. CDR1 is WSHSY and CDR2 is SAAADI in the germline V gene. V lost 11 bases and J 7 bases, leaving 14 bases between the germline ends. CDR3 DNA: TGCGCCGCGGGGGCAGCGGGTGAAAAACTGTTTTTT. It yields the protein CAAGAAGEKLFF.

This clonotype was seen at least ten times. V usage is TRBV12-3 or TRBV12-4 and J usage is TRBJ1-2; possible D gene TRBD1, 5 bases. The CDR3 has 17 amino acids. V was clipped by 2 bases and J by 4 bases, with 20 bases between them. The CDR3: CASSLSGAGPRGYGYTF. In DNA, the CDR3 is TGTGCCAGCAGTTTAAGCGGGGCTGGCCCCCGGGGCTATGGCTACACCTTC.

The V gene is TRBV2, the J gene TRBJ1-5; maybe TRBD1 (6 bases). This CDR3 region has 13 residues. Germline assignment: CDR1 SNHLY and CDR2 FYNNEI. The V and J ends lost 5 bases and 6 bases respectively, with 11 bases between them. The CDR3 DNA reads TGTGCCAGCAGTCCAGGGGTTTTTCAGCCCCAGCATTTT. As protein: CASSPGVFQPQHF.

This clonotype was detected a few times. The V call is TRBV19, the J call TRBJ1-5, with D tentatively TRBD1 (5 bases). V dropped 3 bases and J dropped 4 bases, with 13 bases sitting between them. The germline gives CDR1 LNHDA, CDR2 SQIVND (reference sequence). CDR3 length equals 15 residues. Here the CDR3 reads CASSIVRGVNQPQHF. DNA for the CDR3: TGTGCCAGTAGTATTGTAAGGGGCGTTAATCAGCCCCAGCATTTT.

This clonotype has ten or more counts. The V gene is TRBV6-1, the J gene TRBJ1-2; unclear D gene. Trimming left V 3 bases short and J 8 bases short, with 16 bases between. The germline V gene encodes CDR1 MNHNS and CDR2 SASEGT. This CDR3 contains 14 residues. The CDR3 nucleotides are TGTGCCAGCAGTGATTTTGTGGTCGGGATCGGCTACACCTTC. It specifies CASSDFVVGIGYTF.

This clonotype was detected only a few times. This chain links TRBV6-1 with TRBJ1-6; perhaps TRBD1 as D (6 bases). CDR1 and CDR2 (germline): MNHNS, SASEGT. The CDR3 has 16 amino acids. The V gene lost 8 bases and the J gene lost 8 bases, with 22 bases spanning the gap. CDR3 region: CASALAGGPRDSPLHF. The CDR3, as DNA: TGTGCCAGCGCCCTGGCGGGGGGCCCTAGGGATTCACCCCTCCACTTT.

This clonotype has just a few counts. The CDR3 DNA follows: TGTGCCAGCTCACCACTTCCCAAAGATGCTGGCTACACCTTC. It is translated as CASSPLPKDAGYTF. J is TRBJ1-2 and V is TRBV18; D is ambiguous. Trimming left V 1 base short and J 7 bases short, with 13 bases between. CDR3 length equals 14 residues. In germline, CDR1 is KGHSH, CDR2 LQKENI.

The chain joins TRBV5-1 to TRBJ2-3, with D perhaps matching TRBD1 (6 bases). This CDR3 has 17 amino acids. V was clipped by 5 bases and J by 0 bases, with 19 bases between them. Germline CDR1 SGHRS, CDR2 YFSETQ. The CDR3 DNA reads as TGCGCCAGCAGGGGAAGACGGTGGGGGCCGAGCACAGATACGCAGTATTTT. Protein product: CASRGRRWGPSTDTQYF.

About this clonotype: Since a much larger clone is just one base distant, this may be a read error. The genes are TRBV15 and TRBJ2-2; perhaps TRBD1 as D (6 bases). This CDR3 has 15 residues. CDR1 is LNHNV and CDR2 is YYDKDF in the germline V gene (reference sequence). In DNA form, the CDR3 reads TGTGCCACCAGCAGAGAGGGGGCCGACACCGGGGAGCTGCTTTTT. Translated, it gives CATSREGADTGELLF.

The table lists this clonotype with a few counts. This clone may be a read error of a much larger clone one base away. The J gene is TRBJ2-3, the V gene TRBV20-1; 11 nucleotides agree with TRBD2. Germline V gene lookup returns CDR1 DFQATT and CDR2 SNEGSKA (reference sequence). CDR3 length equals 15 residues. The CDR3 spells CSAKLAGGNTDAQYF. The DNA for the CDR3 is TGCAGTGCTAAGCTAGCGGGGGGAAACACAGATGCGCAGTATTTT.

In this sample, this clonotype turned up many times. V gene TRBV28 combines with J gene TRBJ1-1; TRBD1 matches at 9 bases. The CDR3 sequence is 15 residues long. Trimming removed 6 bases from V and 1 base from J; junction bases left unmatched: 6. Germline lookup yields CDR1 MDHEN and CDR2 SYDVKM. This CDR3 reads CASRLQGAGNTEAFF. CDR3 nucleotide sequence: TGTGCCAGCAGATTACAGGGGGCCGGGAACACTGAAGCTTTCTTT.

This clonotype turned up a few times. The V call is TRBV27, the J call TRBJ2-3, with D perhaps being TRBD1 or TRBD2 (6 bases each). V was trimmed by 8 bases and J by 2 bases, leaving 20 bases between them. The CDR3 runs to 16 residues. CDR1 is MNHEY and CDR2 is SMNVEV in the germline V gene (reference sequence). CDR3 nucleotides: TGTGCCAGCGGTGTAGGTTGGGGGGCCAACACAGATACGCAGTATTTT. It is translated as CASGVGWGANTDTQYF.

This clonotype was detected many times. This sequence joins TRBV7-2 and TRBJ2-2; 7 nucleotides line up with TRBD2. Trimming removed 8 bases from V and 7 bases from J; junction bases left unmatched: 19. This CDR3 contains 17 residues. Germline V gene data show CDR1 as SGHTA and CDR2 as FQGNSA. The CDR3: CASSSLRGSLAVGELFF. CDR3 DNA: TGTGCCAGCTCCTCTCTCCGAGGTAGCCTAGCGGTCGGGGAGCTGTTTTTT. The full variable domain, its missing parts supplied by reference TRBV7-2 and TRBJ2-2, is GAGVSQSPSNKVTEKGKDVELRCDPISGHTALYWYRQSLGQGLEFLIYFQGNSAPDKSGLPSDRFSAERTGGSVSTLTIQRTQQEDSAVYLCASSSLRGSLAVGELFFGEGSRLTVL.

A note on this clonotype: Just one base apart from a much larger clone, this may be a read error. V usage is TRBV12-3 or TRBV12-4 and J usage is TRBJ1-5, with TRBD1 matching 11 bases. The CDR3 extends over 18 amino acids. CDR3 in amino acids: CVSGPGQGVSASNQPQHF. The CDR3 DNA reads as TGTGTCAGCGGTCCGGGACAGGGGGTATCTGCGAGCAATCAGCCCCAGCATTTT.

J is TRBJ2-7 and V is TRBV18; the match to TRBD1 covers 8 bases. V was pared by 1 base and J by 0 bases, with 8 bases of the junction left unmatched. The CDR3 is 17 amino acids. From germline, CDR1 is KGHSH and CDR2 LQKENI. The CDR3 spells CASSPRLGQESSYEQYF. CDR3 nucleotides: TGTGCCAGCTCACCACGGTTGGGACAGGAAAGCTCCTACGAGCAGTACTTC.

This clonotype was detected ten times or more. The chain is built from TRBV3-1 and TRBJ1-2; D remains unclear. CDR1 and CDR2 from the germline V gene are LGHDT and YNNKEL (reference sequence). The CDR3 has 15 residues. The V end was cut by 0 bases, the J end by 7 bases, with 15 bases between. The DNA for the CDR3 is TGTGCCAGCAGCCAAGAAGAGGGAATTCGTTTTGGCTACACCTTC. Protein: CASSQEEGIRFGYTF.

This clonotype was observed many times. The CDR3 sequence: CATRIRGDRFSSYNEQFF. The CDR3, as DNA: TGTGCCACCAGGATACGGGGGGACAGGTTCAGCTCCTACAATGAGCAGTTCTTC. The J gene is TRBJ2-1, the V gene TRBV15, with D possibly TRBD1 on 8 matching bases. The V end lost 6 bases, the J end lost 0 bases, and 21 bases lay between the germline ends. CDR3 size: 18 residues. CDR1 and CDR2 (germline): LNHNV, YYDKDF (reference sequence).

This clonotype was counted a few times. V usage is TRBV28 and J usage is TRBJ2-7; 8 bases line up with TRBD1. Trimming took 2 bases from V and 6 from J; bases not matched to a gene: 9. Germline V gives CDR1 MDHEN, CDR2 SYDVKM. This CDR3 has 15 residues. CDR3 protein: CASSLTRTGRREQYF. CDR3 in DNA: TGTGCCAGCAGTTTAACCAGGACAGGGAGGCGCGAGCAGTACTTC.

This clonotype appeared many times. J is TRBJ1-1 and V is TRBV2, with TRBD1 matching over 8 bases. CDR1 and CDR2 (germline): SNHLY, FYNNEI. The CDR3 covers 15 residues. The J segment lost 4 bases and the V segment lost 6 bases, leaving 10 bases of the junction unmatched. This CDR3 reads CASRESGGWSTEAFF. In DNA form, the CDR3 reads TGTGCCAGCAGAGAATCAGGGGGCTGGAGCACTGAAGCTTTCTTT.

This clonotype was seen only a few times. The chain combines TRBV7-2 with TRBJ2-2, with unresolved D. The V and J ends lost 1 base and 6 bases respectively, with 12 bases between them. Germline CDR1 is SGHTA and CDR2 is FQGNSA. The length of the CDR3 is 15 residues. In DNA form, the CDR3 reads TGTGCCAGCAGCTTAGGCTCTGGTTCCGCCGGGGAGCTGTTTTTT. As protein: CASSLGSGSAGELFF.

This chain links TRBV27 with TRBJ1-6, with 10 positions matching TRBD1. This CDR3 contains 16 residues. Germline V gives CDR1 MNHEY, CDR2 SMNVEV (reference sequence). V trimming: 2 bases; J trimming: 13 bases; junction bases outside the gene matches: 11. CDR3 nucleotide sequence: TGTGCCAGCAGTTTAACGTCCGGGACAGGGGCTTTTCCCCTCCACTTT. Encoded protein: CASSLTSGTGAFPLHF.

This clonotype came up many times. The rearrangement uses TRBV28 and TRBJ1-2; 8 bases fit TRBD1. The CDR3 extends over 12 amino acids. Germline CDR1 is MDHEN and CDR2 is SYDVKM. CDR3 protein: CALGQASYGYTF. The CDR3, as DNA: TGTGCGCTGGGACAGGCTTCATATGGCTACACCTTC.

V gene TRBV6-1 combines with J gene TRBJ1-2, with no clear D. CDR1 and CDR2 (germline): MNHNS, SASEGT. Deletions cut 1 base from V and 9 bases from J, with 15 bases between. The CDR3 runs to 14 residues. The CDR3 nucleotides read TGTGCCAGCAGTGAAGGTAACATCCGAGGTAGCTACACCTTC. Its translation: CASSEGNIRGSYTF.